Described below is a single TCR beta chain sequence and its context. Its antigen is not identified. The sample belongs to a study of T cell repertoires in cytomegalovirus infection. Study-wide context: Public TCR beta signatures were indicative of both CMV infection and a matching HLA type. General study results and limits: CMV carriers with the relevant HLA were identified by cumulative public TCR beta family frequency. What dominated the ex vivo response were HLA-C-restricted CMV-specific TCR beta clonotypes.

TCRdb fed the reads into MiXCR, producing one record per CDR3 protein. The data show hundreds of thousands of distinct CDR3 sequences, 24% seen once. V dropped 1 base and J dropped 4; count of bases not matched to a gene: 8. Per the germline V gene, CDR1 is DFQATT and CDR2 is SNEGSKA (reference sequence). This CDR3 comprises 15 residues. The receptor comes from a human donor in good health (CMV status not recorded). Some clones in this sample may be carry-over from other donors' samples. Sequenced input: CD8+ T cells from PBMCs. The rearrangement links TRBV20-1 to TRBJ2-5, with TRBD1 identical over 8 bases. The CDR3 spells CSARGGQDRLETQYF. The CDR3 bases are TGCAGTGCTAGAGGGGGACAGGATCGTTTAGAGACCCAGTACTTC.